A selection of T cell receptor beta chains follows, all from one sample in a study of cytomegalovirus exposure and HLA in healthy donors. Here immunoSEQ multiplex PCR was the method, and the copy in TCRdb shows in-frame clones only, minus some. The table records around 210,000 clones, roughly 78% of them present only once. The specimen was PBMCs. The receptors originated from a boy younger than 18 in good health and CMV-seronegative. CDR3s include the opening cysteine and the closing phenylalanine or tryptophan.

j_call: TRBJ2-7; v_call: TRBV9; cdr3_aa: CASAGRGTYEQYF
j_call: TRBJ2-1; v_call: TRBV7-2; cdr3_aa: CASSLKLADFNEQFF
j_call: TRBJ2-2; v_call: TRBV6-1; cdr3_aa: CASSESLQVEQFF
j_call: TRBJ2-5; v_call: TRBV2; cdr3_aa: CASRSTETQYF
j_call: TRBJ1-1; v_call: TRBV6-5; cdr3_aa: CASRYRRGPAFF
j_call: TRBJ2-1; v_call: TRBV5-1; cdr3_aa: CASSLERGYYNEQFF
j_call: TRBJ1-6; v_call: TRBV19; cdr3_aa: CASSFNARGGNSPLHF
j_call: TRBJ1-4; v_call: TRBV18; cdr3_aa: CASSPNRGLEKLFF
j_call: TRBJ1-1; v_call: TRBV28; cdr3_aa: CASSLSGQGRLEAFF
j_call: TRBJ2-1; v_call: TRBV9; cdr3_aa: CASSETSGGGTYNEQFF
j_call: TRBJ2-7; v_call: TRBV27; cdr3_aa: CASSRSWGLYEQYF
j_call: TRBJ2-7; v_call: TRBV2; cdr3_aa: CASSDVREQYF
j_call: TRBJ1-5; v_call: TRBV6-5; cdr3_aa: CASRLTGGSDQPQHF
j_call: TRBJ1-2; v_call: TRBV7-3; cdr3_aa: CASSSVTGGIGGYGYTF
j_call: TRBJ2-7; v_call: TRBV30; cdr3_aa: CAWSAAWDRDHEQYF
j_call: TRBJ2-6; v_call: TRBV6-6; cdr3_aa: CASSTGPPGANVLTF
j_call: TRBJ2-7; v_call: TRBV4-2; cdr3_aa: CASTSLAGGRVYEQYF
j_call: TRBJ1-2; v_call: TRBV10-1; cdr3_aa: CASGRPGQGELNYGYTF
j_call: TRBJ1-2; v_call: TRBV30; cdr3_aa: CAWSVGGYGYTF
j_call: TRBJ2-5; v_call: TRBV7-2; cdr3_aa: CASSSMTGKWETQYF
j_call: TRBJ2-7; v_call: TRBV27; cdr3_aa: CASSPLRQRSYEQYF
j_call: TRBJ2-1; v_call: TRBV7-3; cdr3_aa: CASSRMDRELYNEQFF
j_call: TRBJ2-5; v_call: TRBV5-4; cdr3_aa: CASRPNPDRVGEYF
j_call: TRBJ1-2; v_call: TRBV7-8; cdr3_aa: CASSLGSGAPYGYTF
j_call: TRBJ2-7; v_call: TRBV11-2; cdr3_aa: CASSLWVGGGGTYEQYF
j_call: TRBJ1-5; v_call: TRBV2; cdr3_aa: CASSANFNQPQHF
j_call: TRBJ2-7; v_call: TRBV9; cdr3_aa: CASSQTGGVDEQYF
j_call: TRBJ1-1; v_call: TRBV6-1; cdr3_aa: CASSEQGADTEAFF
j_call: TRBJ1-2; v_call: TRBV7-9; cdr3_aa: CASSLSGTEYGYTF
j_call: TRBJ2-7; v_call: TRBV18; cdr3_aa: CASSPLARDRGYEQYF
j_call: TRBJ2-5; v_call: TRBV29-1; cdr3_aa: CSVPATGQETQYF
j_call: TRBJ2-7; v_call: TRBV6-1; cdr3_aa: CASSEQGISYEQYF
j_call: TRBJ2-7; v_call: TRBV15; cdr3_aa: CATSRDYRGEEEQYF
j_call: TRBJ2-7; v_call: TRBV2; cdr3_aa: CASRLSYEQYF
j_call: TRBJ2-7; v_call: TRBV5-1; cdr3_aa: CASRGPGLQYEQYF
j_call: TRBJ2-2; v_call: TRBV6-1; cdr3_aa: CASSGLRVAGDTGELFF
j_call: TRBJ2-2; v_call: TRBV15; cdr3_aa: CATSREGRGDTGELFF
j_call: TRBJ1-1; v_call: TRBV13; cdr3_aa: CASSTGNTEAFF
j_call: TRBJ1-1; v_call: TRBV7-3; cdr3_aa: CASSLSAGGKVVF
j_call: TRBJ2-2; v_call: TRBV7-9; cdr3_aa: CASSGGQGGAGELFF
j_call: TRBJ2-5; v_call: TRBV19; cdr3_aa: CASSIGAGVETQYF
j_call: TRBJ2-1; v_call: TRBV19; cdr3_aa: CASNTGGPYNEQFF
j_call: TRBJ1-5; v_call: TRBV5-4; cdr3_aa: CASSLGQDNQPQHF
j_call: TRBJ2-1; v_call: TRBV9; cdr3_aa: CASSVDRGRDNEQFF
j_call: TRBJ2-3; v_call: TRBV5-1; cdr3_aa: CASSGQGTSGDTQYF
j_call: TRBJ1-1; v_call: TRBV29-1; cdr3_aa: CSVEGQVNTEAFF
j_call: TRBJ1-1; v_call: TRBV2; cdr3_aa: CASSGQGNTEAFF
j_call: TRBJ2-3; v_call: TRBV10-3; cdr3_aa: CAISEEGSDTQYF
j_call: NA; v_call: TRBV5-1; cdr3_aa: CASSYPGQGYEQYF
j_call: TRBJ2-5; v_call: TRBV7-2; cdr3_aa: CASSLWGKETQYF
j_call: TRBJ2-1; v_call: TRBV11-3; cdr3_aa: CASSLDGSSYNEQFF
j_call: TRBJ2-1; v_call: TRBV5-1; cdr3_aa: CASSLGAGWAGADNEQFF
j_call: TRBJ2-5; v_call: TRBV4-2; cdr3_aa: CASSQDGTSGGAETQYF
j_call: TRBJ2-7; v_call: TRBV11-3; cdr3_aa: CASSHRGYEQYF